Listed here are 8 T cell receptor beta chains from one sample, sequenced in a study of OX40 agonist ivuxolimab in advanced cancers. TCRdb's copy holds only in-frame clones and misses some; the assay was immunoSEQ multiplex PCR. The table lists about 82,000 clones, less than 90% of them singletons. The sample consisted of CD4+ or CD8+ T cells sorted from blood, taken in a trial of the OX40 agonist ivuxolimab. Receptors were obtained from an adult with an advanced solid tumor such as melanoma, head and neck, liver or kidney cancer.

The chain recombines TRBV4-1 with TRBJ2-7; D may correspond to TRBD1 or TRBD2 (5 bases each). Germline V CDR1 and CDR2: MGHRA, YSYEKL. Between the trimmed V and J ends, which lost 0 bases and 5 bases, there was a span of 20 bases. This CDR3 spans 17 amino acids. The CDR3 nucleotides are TGCGCCAGCAGCCAAGAAGGGGCGAGGGCGGGCCGGAACGAGCAGTACTTC. It translates to CASSQEGARAGRNEQYF.

The gene calls are TRBV7-3 and TRBJ1-1; D call uncertain. From germline, CDR1 is SGHTA and CDR2 FQGTGA. Deletions cut 6 bases from V and 1 base from J, with 9 bases between. This CDR3 has 13 amino acids. This chain's CDR3 is CASRPTANTEAFF. The DNA for the CDR3 is TGTGCCAGCAGACCAACAGCGAACACTGAAGCTTTCTTT.

The genes are TRBV29-1 and TRBJ2-3, with D possibly matching TRBD2 (7 bases). CDR1 is SQVTM and CDR2 is ANQGSEA in the germline V gene. V lost 3 bases and J 2 bases, leaving 9 bases between the germline ends. The CDR3 sequence is 13 residues long. The chain's CDR3 is CSVEGGATDTQYF. CDR3 nucleotide sequence: TGCAGCGTTGAGGGGGGGGCCACAGATACGCAGTATTTT.

CDR3 loop: CASSWLGETQYF. CDR3 DNA sequence: TGTGCCAGCAGCTGGTTGGGTGAGACCCAGTACTTC. The chain is built from TRBV7-9 and TRBJ2-5; D gene uncertain. The CDR3 consists of 12 residues. The V gene's germline CDR1 is SEHNR and CDR2 FQNEAQ (reference sequence). The germline V and J ends were trimmed by 4 bases and 5 bases, with 8 bases remaining between them.

The V and J genes are TRBV7-2 and TRBJ2-1, with 11 bases lining up with TRBD2. This CDR3 region has 15 residues. Germline V CDR1 and CDR2: SGHTA, FQGNSA. V lost 2 bases and J lost 5; bases outside the gene matches: 2. The DNA for the CDR3 is TGTGCCAGCAGCTTATTGGGACTAGCGGACAATGAGCAGTTCTTC. It specifies CASSLLGLADNEQFF.

V and J are TRBV19 and TRBJ1-6; TRBD1 is a possible D gene (5 bases). V was pared by 7 bases and J by 5 bases, with 21 bases between. Per the germline V gene, CDR1 is LNHDA and CDR2 is SQIVND (reference sequence). This CDR3 spans 17 amino acids. This chain's CDR3 is CASKPGRGAGDNSPLHF. CDR3 in DNA: TGTGCCAGTAAGCCGGGACGAGGGGCGGGAGATAATTCACCCCTCCACTTT.

The V and J genes are TRBV6-5 and TRBJ1-2; D unresolved. Trimming cost V 2 bases and J 0 bases, with 10 bases left between them. Per germline, CDR1 MNHEY and CDR2 SVGAGI. The CDR3 is 15 residues long. The DNA of the CDR3 is TGTGCCAGCAGTTACGCCGCCACCTCTAACTATGGCTACACCTTC. This codes for CASSYAATSNYGYTF.

J is TRBJ1-3 and V is TRBV7-9; 9 bases align to TRBD1. V lost 4 bases to trimming and J lost 0 bases; unmatched junction nucleotides: 13. Germline loops: CDR1 SEHNR, CDR2 FQNEAQ (reference sequence). The CDR3 has 19 amino acids. The CDR3 reads CASSSPGQGPQSSGNTIYF. The CDR3, as DNA: TGTGCCAGCAGCTCCCCGGGACAGGGCCCGCAGAGCTCTGGAAACACCATATATTTT.